Reported below is one T cell receptor (beta chain). The data were taken from a study of shared clonotypes between healthy human individuals. This CDR3 comprises 16 residues. Per the germline V gene, CDR1 is SGHNT and CDR2 is YYREEE (reference sequence). V gave up 3 bases and J gave up 4 bases; unmatched junction bases: 13. TCRdb keeps only in-frame clones here, not all; method: immunoSEQ multiplex PCR. The sample lists some 1 million clones; about 74% were seen once. The clonotype was recovered from a man aged 18-30 years in good health. The chain carries TRBV5-4 and TRBJ2-7; TRBD2 aligns across 7 bases. The sequencing input was memory CD4+ T cells sorted from blood. Noted subset: CD45RA-negative fraction. The CDR3, as DNA: TGTGCCAGCAGCTACTCGACTAGCCTCAGTTTTTACGAGCAGTACTTC. Its translation: CASSYSTSLSFYEQYF.